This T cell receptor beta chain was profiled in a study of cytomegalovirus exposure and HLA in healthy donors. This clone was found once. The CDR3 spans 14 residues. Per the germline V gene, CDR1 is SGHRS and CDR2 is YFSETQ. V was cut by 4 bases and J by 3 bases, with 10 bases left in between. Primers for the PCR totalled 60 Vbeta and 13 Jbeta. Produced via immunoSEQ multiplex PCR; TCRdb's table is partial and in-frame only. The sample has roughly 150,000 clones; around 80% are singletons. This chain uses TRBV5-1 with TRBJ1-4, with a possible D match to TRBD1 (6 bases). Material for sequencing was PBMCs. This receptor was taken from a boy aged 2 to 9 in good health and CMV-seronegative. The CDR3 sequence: CASSPDRANEKLFF. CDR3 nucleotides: TGCGCCAGCAGCCCGGACAGAGCTAATGAAAAACTGTTTTTT.